This T cell receptor (beta chain) emerged from a study of T cell clonotyping in hematopoietic cell transplantation. Overall study results and limits: Recipient TCR diversity dropped after transplant; expanded clonotypes rose from day 30 to 180.

For this clone: What it binds is unknown.

Profiled with immunoSEQ multiplex PCR; TCRdb holds only in-frame clones, not every one. Here the sample spans approximately 12,000 clones, roughly 89% being singletons. The receptor was isolated from a female patient in her 60s who had an allogeneic stem cell transplant from an unrelated donor, so the T cells may come from the graft donor. Some clones in this sample may be carry-over from other donors' samples. The sequencing used PBMCs, collected 100 days after allogeneic stem cell transplant.

CDR3 amino acids: CASRGTSGSADTQYF. The CDR3 DNA is TGTGCCAGCAGGGGGACTAGCGGGAGTGCAGATACGCAGTATTTT. This rearrangement joins TRBV2 to TRBJ2-3, with TRBD2 identical over 14 bases. V lost 6 bases and J lost 4; bases outside the gene matches: 3. Germline assignment: CDR1 SNHLY and CDR2 FYNNEI. The CDR3 loop spans 15 amino acids.